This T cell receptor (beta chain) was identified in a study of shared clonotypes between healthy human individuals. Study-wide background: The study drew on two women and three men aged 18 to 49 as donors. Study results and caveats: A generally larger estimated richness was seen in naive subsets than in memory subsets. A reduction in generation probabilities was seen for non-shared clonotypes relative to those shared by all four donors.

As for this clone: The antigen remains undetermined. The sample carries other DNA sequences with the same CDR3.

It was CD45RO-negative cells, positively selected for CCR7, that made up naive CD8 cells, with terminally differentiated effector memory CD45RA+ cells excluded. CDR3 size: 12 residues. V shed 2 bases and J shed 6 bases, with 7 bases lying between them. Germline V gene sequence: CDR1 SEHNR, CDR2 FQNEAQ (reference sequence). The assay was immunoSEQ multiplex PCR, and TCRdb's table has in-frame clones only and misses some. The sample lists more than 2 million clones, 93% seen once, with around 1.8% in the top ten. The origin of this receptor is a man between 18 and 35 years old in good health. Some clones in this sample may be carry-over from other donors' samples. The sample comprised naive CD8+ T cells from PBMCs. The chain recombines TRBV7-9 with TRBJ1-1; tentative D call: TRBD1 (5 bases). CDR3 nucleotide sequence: TGTGCCAGCAGCTTAAGGGGTTCTGAAGCTTTCTTT. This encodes CASSLRGSEAFF.